This T cell receptor beta chain was sequenced in a study of blood T cell repertoires in COVID-19. The J segment lost 0 bases and the V segment lost 0 bases, leaving 9 bases of the junction unmatched. The CDR3 runs to 18 residues. Germline V gene lookup returns CDR1 SGDLS and CDR2 YYNGEE. Generated by immunoSEQ multiplex PCR, the TCRdb table keeps only in-frame clones and is missing some. Here the sample spans about 260,000 clones, around four fifths being singletons. This TCR was sampled from a man aged 55 to 70 with acute or convalescent COVID-19. J is TRBJ1-1 and V is TRBV9, with 9 nucleotides matching TRBD1. The specimen sequenced was peripheral blood. In DNA form, the CDR3 reads TGTGCCAGCAGCGTAGACGGGGGACAGGGAGGCGTGAACACTGAAGCTTTCTTT. Translation gives CASSVDGGQGGVNTEAFF.